A selection of T cell receptor beta chains follows, all from one sample in a study of blood T cells in healthy people across ages. TCRdb re-called the 5' RACE reads through MiXCR, storing one row per CDR3 protein. The repertoire holds 450,000 to 700,000 distinct CDR3 sequences, with 25% to 30% as singletons. Material: blood. The receptors come from a woman in her 70s in good health. CDR3s include the opening cysteine and the closing phenylalanine or tryptophan. The order of the fields is J gene, clone size, D gene, V gene, CDR3 DNA, CDR3 protein. D genes are given only for firm matches. Clone size is not always given. Where it is, it says once, few, many or a class for expanded clones.

TRBJ1-2 | NA | TRBD1 | TRBV7-2 | TGTGCCTGCAGCTTAACCGACAGGGGGCCTGGCTACACCTTC | CACSLTDRGPGYTF
TRBJ2-2 | NA | NA | TRBV20-1 | TGCAGTTCACAAGCCCGGAACACCGGGGAGCTGTTTTTT | CSSQARNTGELFF
TRBJ1-5 | once | NA | TRBV20-1 | TGCAGTGCTATTCGAAAGGGGAGGAATCAGCCCCAGCATTTT | CSAIRKGRNQPQHF
TRBJ1-4 | NA | NA | TRBV4-3 | TGCGCCAGCAGCCAAGATTCGCCAGGGTTAGGAAAACTGTTTTTT | CASSQDSPGLGKLFF
TRBJ2-1 | few | NA | TRBV11-3 | TGTGCCAGCAGCGAAGGACAATCTACATATAATGAGCAGTTCTTC | CASSEGQSTYNEQFF
TRBJ2-3 | NA | TRBD2 | TRBV28 | TGTGCCAGCAGTCAAGCGGGAGCAGCCCCAGATACGCAGTATTTT | CASSQAGAAPDTQYF
TRBJ2-4 | few | NA | TRBV19 | TGTGCCAGTATGGGGGCAGGTAAAAACATTCAGTACTTC | CASMGAGKNIQYF
TRBJ1-2 | few | TRBD1 | TRBV7-9 | TGTGCCAGCAGCAGACAGGGGGTTAACTATGGCTACACCTTC | CASSRQGVNYGYTF
TRBJ1-2 | NA | NA | TRBV20-1 | TGCAGTGCTTCGGCCAGGGTCAACTATGGCTACACCTTC | CSASARVNYGYTF
TRBJ1-2 | NA | NA | TRBV5-6 | TGTGCCAGCAGCTTTGGATGGTCTTCTAACTATGGCTACACCTTC | CASSFGWSSNYGYTF
TRBJ1-1 | NA | NA | TRBV5-1 | TGCGCCAGCCATCAGAACATAAACACTGAAGCTTTCTTT | CASHQNINTEAFF
TRBJ2-7 | few | NA | TRBV20-1 | TGCAGTGCTAGAGATGGAAGGAGCCTGGTCGAGCAGTACTTC | CSARDGRSLVEQYF
TRBJ2-7 | NA | NA | TRBV5-1 | TGCGCCAGCAGCCGAGCGGACACAGTCTCCTACGAGCAGTACTTC | CASSRADTVSYEQYF
TRBJ2-7 | NA | NA | TRBV20-1 | TGCAGTGCTAGAGATCAGGGATTGTGGTACTTC | CSARDQGLWYF
TRBJ1-6 | few | NA | TRBV7-9 | TGTGCCAGCAGCTTACCCCCTAATGATGTGGATTCACCCCTCCACTTT | CASSLPPNDVDSPLHF
TRBJ2-5 | NA | TRBD1 | TRBV7-9 | TGTGCCAGCAGCTACGACAGGGGGCTGGGAGAGACCCAGTACTTC | CASSYDRGLGETQYF
TRBJ2-1 | few | NA | TRBV6-2/TRBV6-3 | TGTGCCAGCAGTTTATCCGGGGGAATTGTGAGTAATGAGCAGTTCTTC | CASSLSGGIVSNEQFF
TRBJ2-7 | NA | NA | TRBV28 | TGTGCCAGCAGTTTGTCAGGACAGTTTTCGTCGTCCTACGAGCAGTACTTC | CASSLSGQFSSSYEQYF
TRBJ2-2 | NA | TRBD1 | TRBV5-1 | TGCGCCAGCAGCTCCCAAGGGGGCTGGAACGGGGAGCTGTTTTTT | CASSSQGGWNGELFF
TRBJ2-3 | many | NA | TRBV5-1 | TGCGCCAGCAGCTTGCCTAGCACAGATACGCAGTATTTT | CASSLPSTDTQYF
TRBJ2-5 | few | NA | TRBV9 | TGTGCCAGGGGGGGCCGATCACAAGAGACCCAGTACTTC | CARGGRSQETQYF